This T cell receptor beta chain was identified in a study of cytomegalovirus exposure and HLA in healthy donors. Broader study findings: Overall, approximately 150 TCR beta chains were annotated as cytomegalovirus-associated. Versus the approximately 700-donor mean, an Asian-associated ancestry cluster reportedly showed fewer N-insertions in a later analysis.

PCR was performed using 60 Vbeta and 13 Jbeta primers. The assay was immunoSEQ multiplex PCR, and TCRdb's table has in-frame clones only and misses some. In total, the table holds about 82,000 clones. CDR1 and CDR2 (germline): SQVTM, ANQGSEA. The CDR3 contains 14 residues. Trimming shortened V by 0 bases and J by 2 bases, and 10 bases separated the two germline ends. Worth noting for this clone: Its antigen remains unidentified. Other DNA sequences in this sample translate to the same CDR3.

The receptor comes from a woman aged 25-40 years in good health and CMV-seronegative. Sequenced material: PBMCs. The chain is built from TRBV29-1 and TRBJ1-1, with D perhaps matching TRBD1 (5 bases). CDR3 sequence: CSVEDQGGNTEAFF. CDR3 bases: TGCAGCGTTGAAGATCAGGGTGGTAACACTGAAGCTTTCTTT.